Following are 16 T cell receptor beta chains from one sample sequenced in a study of T cell responses to AZD1222 COVID-19 vaccine. Produced via immunoSEQ multiplex PCR; TCRdb's table is partial and in-frame only. The data show 120,000 to 150,000 clones, with roughly 90% seen just once and 2.9% held by the top ten. Sequenced here: peripheral blood, sampled on day 0 of AZD1222 vaccination. The origin of the receptors is an adult in good health.

The rearrangement uses TRBV19 and TRBJ1-5, with D perhaps TRBD1 (5 bases). V shed 6 bases and J shed 5 bases, with 14 bases lying between them. Looked up from germline, CDR1 is LNHDA and CDR2 is SQIVND (reference sequence). The CDR3 is 14 residues long. CDR3 nucleotide sequence: TGTGCCAGTAGCCGCGGGACTGACTATCAGCCCCAGCATTTT. Its protein product is CASSRGTDYQPQHF.

V gene TRBV28 combines with J gene TRBJ1-4; D unresolved. V lost 4 bases and J lost 4, with 13 bases in between. CDR3 length: 15 residues. Germline-derived CDR1 and CDR2 are MDHEN and SYDVKM. CDR3 sequence: CASSSWTENNEKLFF. In DNA form, the CDR3 reads TGTGCCAGCAGTTCCTGGACGGAGAATAATGAAAAACTGTTTTTT.

This chain links TRBV3-1 (or the pseudogene TRBV3-2) with TRBJ1-5; D uncertain. The CDR3 extends over 13 amino acids. V lost 1 base to trimming and J lost 6 bases, with 7 bases between them. Looked up from germline, CDR1 is LGHDT and CDR2 is YNNKEL (reference sequence). The DNA of the CDR3 is TGTGCCAGCAGCCAAGGAATAGGTCAGCCCCAGCATTTT. Its protein product is CASSQGIGQPQHF.

The genes are TRBV4-3 and TRBJ2-7; D possibly corresponds to TRBD2 (5 bases). Germline V gene lookup returns CDR1 LGHNA and CDR2 YSLEER. Trimming removed 0 bases from V and 1 base from J, with 7 bases in between. The CDR3 has 14 amino acids. CDR3 protein: CASSQEAGSYEQYF. The CDR3 DNA follows: TGCGCCAGCAGCCAAGAGGCGGGTTCCTACGAGCAGTACTTC.

This rearrangement joins TRBV4-1 to TRBJ1-2, with D tentatively TRBD1 (6 bases). Germline CDR1 is MGHRA and CDR2 is YSYEKL. This CDR3 comprises 16 residues. The V gene lost 4 bases and the J gene lost 4 bases, with 19 bases spanning the gap. The CDR3 sequence: CASSPNSWAGAYGYTF. The CDR3 DNA sequence: TGCGCCAGCAGCCCCAATTCCTGGGCAGGGGCCTATGGCTACACCTTC.

The gene calls are TRBV3-1 (or the pseudogene TRBV3-2) and TRBJ2-7; D is possibly TRBD2 (6 bases). The CDR3 runs 15 residues. Germline assignment: CDR1 LGHDT and CDR2 YNNKEL (reference sequence). Trimming removed 2 bases at V and 2 bases at J, with 13 bases between. The CDR3 bases are TGTGCCAGCAGCCAACTTGGGACTCCTGCCTACGAGCAGTACTTC. Its translation is CASSQLGTPAYEQYF.

The chain is built from TRBV9 and TRBJ2-1, with 10 bases identical to TRBD2. Germline lookup yields CDR1 SGDLS and CDR2 YYNGEE. This CDR3 region has 16 residues. Trimming removed 3 bases from V and 7 bases from J; junction bases left unmatched: 10. This CDR3 reads CASSARGLAGVNEQFF. CDR3 nucleotides: TGTGCCAGCAGCGCCAGAGGTCTAGCGGGAGTTAATGAGCAGTTCTTC.

This clone showed up just a few times. The DNA for the CDR3 is TGTGCCAGCAGTGAGAGCGGGGGGGCCCTTTACGAGCAGTACTTC. Amino acid sequence: CASSESGGALYEQYF. J is TRBJ2-7 and V is TRBV2; TRBD2 matches 10 bases. The CDR3 length is 15 residues. In germline, CDR1 is SNHLY, CDR2 FYNNEI. V lost 3 bases to trimming and J lost 4 bases; unmatched junction nucleotides: 6.

The genes are TRBV7-3 and TRBJ1-4, with 7 bases fitting TRBD1. This CDR3 has 12 residues. Germline CDR1 SGHTA, CDR2 FQGTGA. V gave up 5 bases and J gave up 13 bases; unmatched junction bases: 7. The CDR3 spells CASSLNRGGLFF. CDR3 bases: TGTGCCAGCAGCCTCAACAGGGGTGGACTGTTTTTT.

This clone was counted a few times. This sequence joins TRBV4-3 and TRBJ1-2, with D hard to call. The germline V gene has CDR1 LGHNA and CDR2 YSLEER. The CDR3 has 19 residues. The germline V and J ends were trimmed by 2 bases and 3 bases, with 25 bases remaining between them. The CDR3: CASSQTSLAGGRFHYGYTF. The CDR3 DNA reads as TGCGCCAGCAGCCAAACCAGCCTTGCTGGAGGGAGATTCCACTATGGCTACACCTTC.

The chain couples TRBV11-3 to TRBJ2-3; D remains unclear. CDR1 and CDR2 from the germline V gene are SGHNT and YENEEA. The V end lost 1 base, the J end lost 1 base, and 9 bases lay between the germline ends. The CDR3 runs to 15 residues. CDR3 sequence: CASSLGDSGTDTQYF. CDR3 bases: TGTGCCAGCAGCTTAGGAGATAGTGGCACAGATACGCAGTATTTT.

This sequence joins TRBV7-2 and TRBJ1-3; D is unclear. Trimming took off 5 bases at V and 3 bases at J, with 11 bases between the two ends. CDR3 length: 14 amino acids. Germline values: CDR1 SGHTA, CDR2 FQGNSA. The CDR3 spells CASSPRTGGNTIYF. The CDR3 bases are TGTGCCAGCAGCCCCCGGACCGGTGGAAACACCATATATTTT.

The sample holds one count of this clone. This rearrangement joins TRBV5-4 to TRBJ2-7; D is possibly TRBD2 (5 bases). Trimming left V 5 bases short and J 6 bases short, with 12 bases between. The germline V gene encodes CDR1 SGHNT and CDR2 YYREEE (reference sequence). This CDR3 has 12 residues. The CDR3 nucleotides read TGTGCCAGCAGAAGATATGCGGGCGAGCAGTACTTC. Translation gives CASRRYAGEQYF.

This chain uses TRBV18 with TRBJ2-1, with TRBD1 identical over 7 bases. J gave up 7 bases and V 4 bases, and 7 bases lay outside the gene matches. The CDR3 contains 14 residues. Germline CDR1 reads KGHSH; CDR2 reads LQKENI. The CDR3 loop reads CASSLSGGKNEQFF. In DNA, the CDR3 is TGTGCCAGCTCACTATCAGGGGGTAAGAATGAGCAGTTCTTC.

The chain recombines TRBV5-1 with TRBJ2-5, with 8 bases matching TRBD1. Unmatched junction bases numbered 4, after V lost 4 bases and J lost 2 bases. The CDR3 runs 14 residues. Germline assignment: CDR1 SGHRS and CDR2 YFSETQ. The CDR3 DNA follows: TGCGCCAGCAGCGCATGGACAGGGCAAGAGACCCAGTACTTC. Translated, it gives CASSAWTGQETQYF.

The V and J genes are TRBV28 and TRBJ1-5; 10 bases are shared with TRBD1. V shed 3 bases and J 2 bases; nucleotides not matched to a gene: 7. The CDR3 loop spans 17 amino acids. The germline V gene encodes CDR1 MDHEN and CDR2 SYDVKM. The CDR3 spells CASSFTGTGAGNQPQHF. The CDR3 region has the DNA TGTGCCAGCAGTTTCACCGGGACAGGGGCAGGCAATCAGCCCCAGCATTTT. Combining the CDR3 with reference TRBV28 and TRBJ1-5 gives the whole variable domain DVKVTQSSRYLVKRTGEKVFLECVQDMDHENMFWYRQDPGLGLRLIYFSYDVKMKEKGDIPEGYSVSREKKERFSLILESASTNQTSMYLCASSFTGTGAGNQPQHFGDGTRLSIL.